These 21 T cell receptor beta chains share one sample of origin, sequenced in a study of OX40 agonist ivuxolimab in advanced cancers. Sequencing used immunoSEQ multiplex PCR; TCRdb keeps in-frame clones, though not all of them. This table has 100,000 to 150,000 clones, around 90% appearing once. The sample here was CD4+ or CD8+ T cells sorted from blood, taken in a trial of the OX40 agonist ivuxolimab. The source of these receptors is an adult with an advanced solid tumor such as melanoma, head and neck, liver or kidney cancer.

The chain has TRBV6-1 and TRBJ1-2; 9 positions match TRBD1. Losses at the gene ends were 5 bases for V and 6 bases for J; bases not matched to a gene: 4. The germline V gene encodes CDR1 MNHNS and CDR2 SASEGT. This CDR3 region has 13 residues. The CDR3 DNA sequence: TGTGCCAGCAGTCCCCGGACAGGGGATGGCTACACCTTC. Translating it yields CASSPRTGDGYTF.

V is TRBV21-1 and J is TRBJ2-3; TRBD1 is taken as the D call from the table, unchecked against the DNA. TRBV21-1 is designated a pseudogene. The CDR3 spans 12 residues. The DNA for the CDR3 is TGTGCCACCCAAGGGGGCCGGGAGACGCAGTATTTT. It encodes CATQGGRETQYF.

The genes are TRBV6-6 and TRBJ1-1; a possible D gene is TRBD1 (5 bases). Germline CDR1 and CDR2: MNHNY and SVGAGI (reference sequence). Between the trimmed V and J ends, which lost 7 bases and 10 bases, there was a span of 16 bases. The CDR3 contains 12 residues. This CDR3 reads CASTGGTQVAFF. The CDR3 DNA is TGTGCCAGCACGGGGGGTACGCAGGTAGCTTTCTTT.

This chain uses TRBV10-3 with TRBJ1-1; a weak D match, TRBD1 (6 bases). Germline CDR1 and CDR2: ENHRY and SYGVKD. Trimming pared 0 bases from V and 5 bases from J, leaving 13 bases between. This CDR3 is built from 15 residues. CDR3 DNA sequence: TGTGCCATCAGTGAGTCTATAACAGGGAGTACTGAAGCTTTCTTT. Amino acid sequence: CAISESITGSTEAFF.

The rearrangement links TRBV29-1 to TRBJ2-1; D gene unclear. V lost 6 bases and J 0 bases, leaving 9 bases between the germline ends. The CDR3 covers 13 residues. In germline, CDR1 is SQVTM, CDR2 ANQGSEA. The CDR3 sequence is CSVGKSSYNEQFF. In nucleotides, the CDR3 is TGCAGCGTAGGGAAGAGCTCCTACAATGAGCAGTTCTTC.

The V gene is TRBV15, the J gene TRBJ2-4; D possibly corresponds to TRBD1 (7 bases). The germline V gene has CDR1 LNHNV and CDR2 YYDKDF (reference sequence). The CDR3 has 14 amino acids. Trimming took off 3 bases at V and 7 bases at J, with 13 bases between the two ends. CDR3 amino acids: CATSRRDRNNIQYF. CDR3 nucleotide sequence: TGTGCCACCAGCAGGCGGGACAGAAACAACATTCAGTACTTC.

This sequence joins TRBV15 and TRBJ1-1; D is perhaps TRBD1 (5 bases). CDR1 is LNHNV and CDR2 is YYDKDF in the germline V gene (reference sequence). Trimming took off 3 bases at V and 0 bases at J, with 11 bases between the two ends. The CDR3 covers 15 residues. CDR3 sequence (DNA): TGTGCCACCAGCAGGAAGACAGCGATGAACACTGAAGCTTTCTTT. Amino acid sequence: CATSRKTAMNTEAFF.

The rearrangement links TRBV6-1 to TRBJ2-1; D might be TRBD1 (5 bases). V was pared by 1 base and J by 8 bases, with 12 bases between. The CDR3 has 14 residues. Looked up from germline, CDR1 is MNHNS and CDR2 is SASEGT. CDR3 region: CASSEGGRVDEQFF. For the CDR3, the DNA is TGTGCCAGCAGTGAAGGCGGCAGGGTCGATGAGCAGTTCTTC.

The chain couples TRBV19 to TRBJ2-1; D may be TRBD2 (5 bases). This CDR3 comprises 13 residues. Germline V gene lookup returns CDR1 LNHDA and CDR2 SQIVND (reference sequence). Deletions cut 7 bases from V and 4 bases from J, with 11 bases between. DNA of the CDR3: TGTGCCAGTACCGGGGTAGGGTACAATGAGCAGTTCTTC. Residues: CASTGVGYNEQFF.

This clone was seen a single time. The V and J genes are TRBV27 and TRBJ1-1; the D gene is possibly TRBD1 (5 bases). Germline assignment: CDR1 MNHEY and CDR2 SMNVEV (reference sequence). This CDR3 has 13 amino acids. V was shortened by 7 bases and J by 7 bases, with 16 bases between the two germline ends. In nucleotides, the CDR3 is TGTGCCAGCACCCGCTTGGGCGGGGGTGAAGCTTTCTTT. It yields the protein CASTRLGGGEAFF.

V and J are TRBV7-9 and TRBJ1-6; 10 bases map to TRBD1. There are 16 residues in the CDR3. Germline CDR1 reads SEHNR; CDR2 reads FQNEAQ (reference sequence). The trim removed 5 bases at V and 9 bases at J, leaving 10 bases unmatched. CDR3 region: CASSHRDRGSSSPLHF. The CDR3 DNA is TGTGCCAGCAGCCACAGGGACAGGGGATCGAGTTCACCCCTCCACTTT.

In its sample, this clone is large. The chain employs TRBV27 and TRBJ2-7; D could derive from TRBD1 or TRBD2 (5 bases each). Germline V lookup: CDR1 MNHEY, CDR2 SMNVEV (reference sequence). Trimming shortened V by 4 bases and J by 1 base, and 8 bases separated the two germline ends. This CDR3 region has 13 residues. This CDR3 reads CASSYGGSYEQYF. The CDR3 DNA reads TGTGCCAGCAGTTATGGGGGATCCTACGAGCAGTACTTC.

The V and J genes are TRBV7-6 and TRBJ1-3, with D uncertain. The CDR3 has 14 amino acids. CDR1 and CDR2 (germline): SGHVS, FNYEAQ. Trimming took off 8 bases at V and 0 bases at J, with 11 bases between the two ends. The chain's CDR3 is CASGGPNSGNTIYF. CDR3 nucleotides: TGTGCCAGCGGAGGGCCCAACTCTGGAAACACCATATATTTT. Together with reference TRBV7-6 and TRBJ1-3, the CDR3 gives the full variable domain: GAGVSQSPRYKVTKRGQDVALRCDPISGHVSLYWYRQALGQGPEFLTYFNYEAQQDKSGLPNDRFSAERPEGSISTLTIQRTEQRDSAMYRCASGGPNSGNTIYFGEGSWLTVV.

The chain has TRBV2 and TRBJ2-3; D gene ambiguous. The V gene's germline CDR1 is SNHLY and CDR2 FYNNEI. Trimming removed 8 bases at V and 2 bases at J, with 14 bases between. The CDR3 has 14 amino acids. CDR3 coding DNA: TGTGCCAGCTCATTAGCCGGGTCCACAGATACGCAGTATTTT. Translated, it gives CASSLAGSTDTQYF.

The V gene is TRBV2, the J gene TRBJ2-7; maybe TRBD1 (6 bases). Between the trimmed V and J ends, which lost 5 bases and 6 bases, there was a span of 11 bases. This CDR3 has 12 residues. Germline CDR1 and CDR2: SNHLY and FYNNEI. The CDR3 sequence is CASSPQGSEQYF. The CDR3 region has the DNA TGTGCCAGCAGTCCGCAGGGGAGCGAGCAGTACTTC.

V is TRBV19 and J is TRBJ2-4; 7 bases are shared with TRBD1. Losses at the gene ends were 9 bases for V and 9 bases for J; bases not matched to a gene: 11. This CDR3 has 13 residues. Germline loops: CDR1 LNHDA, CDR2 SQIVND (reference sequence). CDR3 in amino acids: CASRGTPLGIQYF. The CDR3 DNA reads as TGTGCCAGCAGGGGGACACCCCTAGGCATTCAGTACTTC.

As DNA, the CDR3 is TGTGCCAGCAGCTTGGCTCGCAATCAGCCCCAGCATTTT. Its protein product is CASSLARNQPQHF. The chain links TRBV5-6 to TRBJ1-5; D uncertain. V was pared by 0 bases and J by 2 bases, with 3 bases between. There are 13 residues in the CDR3. The germline V gene has CDR1 SGHDT and CDR2 YYEEEE.

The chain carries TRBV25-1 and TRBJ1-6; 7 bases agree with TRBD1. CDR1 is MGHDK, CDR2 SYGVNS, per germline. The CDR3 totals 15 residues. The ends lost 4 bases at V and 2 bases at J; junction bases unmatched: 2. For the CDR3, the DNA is TGTGCCAGCAGTGGACAGGGAACCTATAATTCACCCCTCCACTTT. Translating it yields CASSGQGTYNSPLHF.

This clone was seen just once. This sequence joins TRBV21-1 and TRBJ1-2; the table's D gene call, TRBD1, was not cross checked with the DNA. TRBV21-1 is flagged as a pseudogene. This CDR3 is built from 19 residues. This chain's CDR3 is CASSPPCAGTGRSNYGYTF. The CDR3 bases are TGTGCCAGCAGCCCCCCCTGCGCCGGGACAGGCCGTTCTAACTATGGCTACACCTTC.

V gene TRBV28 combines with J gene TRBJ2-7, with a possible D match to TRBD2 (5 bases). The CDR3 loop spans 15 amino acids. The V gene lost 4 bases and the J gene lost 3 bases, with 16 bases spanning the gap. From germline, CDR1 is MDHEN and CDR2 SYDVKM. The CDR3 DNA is TGTGCCAGCAGTTCTCGACCGGGATTTATCTACGAGCAGTACTTC. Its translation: CASSSRPGFIYEQYF.

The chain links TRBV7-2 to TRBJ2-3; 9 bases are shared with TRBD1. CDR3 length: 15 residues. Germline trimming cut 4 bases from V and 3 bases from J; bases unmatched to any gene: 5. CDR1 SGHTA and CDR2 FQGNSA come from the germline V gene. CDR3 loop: CASSSGQGRTDTQYF. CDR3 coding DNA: TGTGCCAGCAGCTCCGGACAGGGGCGAACAGATACGCAGTATTTT.